This TCR beta chain is drawn from a study of T-cell reconstitution after alpha-beta-depleted transplantation in children. Preparation of the TCRbeta library used unique molecular identifiers. MiXCR, applied by TCRdb to the PCR reads, yields one record per CDR3 protein. Of about 540,000 distinct CDR3 sequences listed, 18% are singletons. The CDR3 consists of 14 residues. Germline V lookup: CDR1 KGHSH, CDR2 LQKENI. After removal of 1 base from V and 5 bases from J, the junction contained 3 bases not matched to a gene. This material consisted of PBMCs from the stem cell graft donor, taken from the stem cell graft. The J gene is TRBJ1-1, the V gene TRBV18; 8 positions agree with TRBD1. The source of this sequence is a human donor who donated a stem cell graft to a child with acute lymphoblastic leukemia. CDR3 protein: CASSPQTGGTEAFF. The CDR3 DNA sequence: TGTGCCAGCTCACCACAAACAGGGGGGACTGAAGCTTTCTTT.